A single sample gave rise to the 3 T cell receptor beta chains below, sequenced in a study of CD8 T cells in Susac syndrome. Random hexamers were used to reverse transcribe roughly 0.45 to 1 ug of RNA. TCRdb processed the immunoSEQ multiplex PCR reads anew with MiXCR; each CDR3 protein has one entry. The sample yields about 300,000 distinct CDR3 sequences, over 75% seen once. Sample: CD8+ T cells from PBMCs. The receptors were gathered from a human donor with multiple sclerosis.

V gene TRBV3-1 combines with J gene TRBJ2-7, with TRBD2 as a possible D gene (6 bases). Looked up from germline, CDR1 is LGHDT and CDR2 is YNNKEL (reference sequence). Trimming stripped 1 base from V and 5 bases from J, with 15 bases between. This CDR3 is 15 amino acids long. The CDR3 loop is CASSQGWRDRNEQYF. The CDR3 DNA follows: TGTGCCAGCAGCCAAGGATGGCGGGATAGGAACGAGCAGTACTTC.

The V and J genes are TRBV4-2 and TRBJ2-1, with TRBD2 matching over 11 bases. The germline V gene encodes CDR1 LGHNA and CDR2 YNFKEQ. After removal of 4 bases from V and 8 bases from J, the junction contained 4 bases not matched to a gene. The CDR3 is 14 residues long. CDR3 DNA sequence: TGTGCCAGCAGCCCTAGCGGGGGGCTACATGAGCAGTTCTTC. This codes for CASSPSGGLHEQFF.

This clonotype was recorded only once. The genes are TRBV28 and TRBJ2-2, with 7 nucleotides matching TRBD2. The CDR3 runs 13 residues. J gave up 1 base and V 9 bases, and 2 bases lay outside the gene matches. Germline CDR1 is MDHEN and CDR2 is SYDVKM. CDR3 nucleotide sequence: TGTGCCAGTAGCGGGCTGAACACCGGGGAGCTGTTTTTT. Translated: CASSGLNTGELFF.